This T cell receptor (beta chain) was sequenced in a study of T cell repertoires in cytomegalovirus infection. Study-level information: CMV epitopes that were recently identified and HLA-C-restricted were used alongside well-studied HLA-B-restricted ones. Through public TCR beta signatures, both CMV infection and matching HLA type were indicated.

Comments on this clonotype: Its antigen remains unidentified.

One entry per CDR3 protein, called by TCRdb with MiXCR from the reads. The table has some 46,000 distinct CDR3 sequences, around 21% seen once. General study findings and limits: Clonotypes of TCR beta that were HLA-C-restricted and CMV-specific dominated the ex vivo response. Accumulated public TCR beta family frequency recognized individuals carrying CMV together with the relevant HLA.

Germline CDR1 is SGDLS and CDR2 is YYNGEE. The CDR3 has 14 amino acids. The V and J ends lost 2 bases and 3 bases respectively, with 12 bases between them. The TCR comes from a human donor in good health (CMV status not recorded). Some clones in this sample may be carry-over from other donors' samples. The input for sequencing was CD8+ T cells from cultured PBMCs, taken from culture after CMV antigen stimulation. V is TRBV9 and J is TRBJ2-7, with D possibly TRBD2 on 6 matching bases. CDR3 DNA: TGTGCCAGCAGCGTCGGGGGAAAGGGCTACGAGCAGTACTTC. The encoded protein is CASSVGGKGYEQYF.